These T cell receptor beta chains were read from a single sample in a study of CD8 T cells in Susac syndrome. MiXCR, run by TCRdb on the immunoSEQ multiplex PCR reads, gives a single entry per CDR3 protein. The data hold about 290,000 distinct CDR3 sequences, with 85% observed a single time. The sequenced sample was CD8+ T cells from PBMCs. These receptors were collected from a human donor with multiple sclerosis. The CDR3 runs from the conserved cysteine through the conserved F or W. The order of the fields is V gene, D gene, clone size, J gene, CDR3 DNA, CDR3 protein. D genes are given only for firm matches. The size of a clone is reported for some rows only, either as once, few or many, or as a class for expanded clones.

TRBV19	.	.	TRBJ2-3	TGTGCCACCGACCGTGGAGTCACAGATACGCAGTATTTT	CATDRGVTDTQYF
TRBV5-4	.	.	TRBJ2-3	TGTGCCAGCAGCTCGGGGGTGACAGGGACAGATACGCAGTATTTT	CASSSGVTGTDTQYF
TRBV4-3	.	.	TRBJ1-5	TGCGCCAGCTCCCATCTGCAGGATAGCAATCAGCCCCAGCATTTT	CASSHLQDSNQPQHF
TRBV7-9	TRBD1	.	TRBJ2-5	TGTGCCAGCACCCGACTTAGAGAGGGGACAGGAGCCCAAGAGACCCAGTACTTC	CASTRLREGTGAQETQYF
TRBV23-1	.	.	TRBJ2-1	TGCGCCAGCAGCCCCCCCCTTCTAGCGCATGAGCAGTTCTTC	CASSPPLLAHEQFF
TRBV15	.	.	TRBJ2-1	TGTGCCACCAGCAGAGAGGGGGCCGCTGGGGGTGAGCAGTTCTTC	CATSREGAAGGEQFF
TRBV12-3/TRBV12-4	TRBD2	.	TRBJ2-5	TGTGCCAGCAGTTTAGAGACTAGCGGACAGTACCAAGAGACCCAGTACTTC	CASSLETSGQYQETQYF
TRBV5-6	.	.	TRBJ2-5	TGTGCCAGCAGCTTGGGCAGTAACCCCCAAGAGACCCAGTACTTC	CASSLGSNPQETQYF
TRBV21-1	.	.	TRBJ2-7	TGTGCCAGCAGCAAAGGCGTCACTTCCTACGAGCAGTACTTC	CASSKGVTSYEQYF
TRBV7-2	.	.	TRBJ2-1	TGTGCCAGCAGCTTAGAACTACTTAGAAAGAATGAGCAGTTCTTC	CASSLELLRKNEQFF
TRBV6-2/TRBV6-3	.	few	TRBJ2-7	TGTGCCAGCAGTTACGGGCGGATCTACGAGCAGTACTTC	CASSYGRIYEQYF
TRBV27	.	once	TRBJ1-2	TGTGCCAGCAGTACCATGGGACCGAACTATGGCTACACCTTC	CASSTMGPNYGYTF
TRBV4-3	TRBD2	.	TRBJ2-5	TGCGCCAGCAGCCAAGATAGCGGGGAGGGAGAGACCCAGTACTTC	CASSQDSGEGETQYF
TRBV29-1	TRBD1	.	TRBJ1-2	TGCAGCGTCCTGGGGACAGGATCGGACTATGGCTACACCTTC	CSVLGTGSDYGYTF
TRBV5-4	TRBD2	.	TRBJ2-2	TGTGCCAGCAGTACGGGACTAGAGATTAGTGCCGGGGAGCTGTTTTTT	CASSTGLEISAGELFF
TRBV28	.	.	TRBJ2-3	TGTGCCAGCAACCAACGCGGAGCCCCGAGCACAGATACGCAGTATTTT	CASNQRGAPSTDTQYF
TRBV19	.	.	TRBJ2-7	TGTGCCAGTAGCGCGGCCCTGAACTCCTACGAGCAGTACTTC	CASSAALNSYEQYF
TRBV30	TRBD2	.	TRBJ2-3	TGTGCCTCGGGACTAGAATCCGCAGATACGCAGTATTTT	CASGLESADTQYF
TRBV9	.	.	TRBJ1-3	TGTGCCAGCAGCGTAGACGGGGGAAACACCATATATTTT	CASSVDGGNTIYF
TRBV28	TRBD1	.	TRBJ1-4	TGTGCCAGCAGCCCTACGGACAGGCTCAATGAAAAACTGTTTTTT	CASSPTDRLNEKLFF
TRBV30	.	.	TRBJ1-3	TGTGCCTGGAGCCCCTGGATGAACTCTGGAAACACCATATATTTT	CAWSPWMNSGNTIYF
TRBV20-1	TRBD2	.	TRBJ2-3	TGCAGTGCTCGGGAGTTAGGACTAGCGGGAGGGTACACAGATACGCAGTATTTT	CSARELGLAGGYTDTQYF
TRBV30	.	.	TRBJ2-7	TGTGCCTGGACCTCCGGGCAGACCTACGAGCAGTACTTC	CAWTSGQTYEQYF
TRBV28	.	.	TRBJ1-1	TGTGCCAGCAGCTGGGGTCCCGAAGCTTTCTTT	CASSWGPEAFF
TRBV11-3	.	.	TRBJ2-3	TGTGCCAGCAGCTTAGGTCACAGTGACACAGATACGCAGTATTTT	CASSLGHSDTDTQYF
TRBV7-9	.	.	TRBJ1-4	TGTGCCAGCAGCCCGGGAGGTAATGAAAAACTGTTTTTT	CASSPGGNEKLFF
TRBV7-4	.	.	TRBJ2-1	TGTGCCAGCAGCTTACCAGGGAGGAGCTCCTACAATGAGCAGTTCTTC	CASSLPGRSSYNEQFF
TRBV4-1	.	.	TRBJ2-7	TGCGCCAGCAGCCAAGATGTGGGGGGCGCCTACGAGCAGTACTTC	CASSQDVGGAYEQYF